The 5 T cell receptor beta chains in this list originate from one sample, sequenced in a study of CD8+ T cells in alopecia areata. Reverse transcribed after extraction, RNA yielded cDNA as the sequencing template. Measured with immunoSEQ multiplex PCR; TCRdb has only the in-frame clones, and not every one. Of some 110,000 clones in the sample, around 64% were seen once. Sequencing input: CD4+ T cells sorted from blood. The origin of the receptors is a human donor in good health.

CDR3 amino acids: CSVELVGYGYTF. The CDR3 DNA sequence: TGCAGCGTTGAGTTGGTGGGGTATGGCTACACCTTC. The gene calls are TRBV29-1 and TRBJ1-2; D is unclear. Trimming removed 3 bases from V and 5 bases from J, with 10 bases in between. This CDR3 is 12 amino acids long. CDR1 is SQVTM, CDR2 ANQGSEA, per germline.

This clone was seen only a few times. The chain is built from TRBV4-1 and TRBJ2-1, with a possible D match to TRBD2 (6 bases). The V end was cut by 0 bases, the J end by 0 bases, with 9 bases between. This CDR3 contains 16 residues. From germline, CDR1 is MGHRA and CDR2 YSYEKL. CDR3 loop: CASSQDRRASYNEQFF. The CDR3 DNA sequence: TGCGCCAGCAGCCAAGATCGGAGGGCCTCCTACAATGAGCAGTTCTTC.

This clone was observed a few times. The rearrangement uses TRBV7-9 and TRBJ1-2; D perhaps matches TRBD1 (5 bases). Trimming left V 1 base short and J 8 bases short, with 17 bases between. The germline V gene has CDR1 SEHNR and CDR2 FQNEAQ (reference sequence). This CDR3 is built from 15 residues. The CDR3 nucleotides are TGTGCCAGCAGCTTAGACGGTCAGGGCTGGGGAGGCTACACCTTC. This encodes CASSLDGQGWGGYTF.

The sample holds one count of this clone. The V call is TRBV2, the J call TRBJ2-1, with D unresolved. CDR3 length equals 16 residues. V was clipped by 5 bases and J by 2 bases, with 16 bases between them. The germline CDR1 and CDR2 sequences are SNHLY and FYNNEI. In nucleotides, the CDR3 is TGTGCCAGCAGTCCACTCGACTCAACCCCCTACAATGAGCAGTTCTTC. It yields the protein CASSPLDSTPYNEQFF.

In its sample, this clone was seen a few times. The rearrangement joins TRBV7-9 to TRBJ1-1; D is undetermined. Deletions cut 0 bases from V and 4 bases from J, with 9 bases between. The CDR3 sequence is 14 residues long. Germline CDR1 SEHNR, CDR2 FQNEAQ (reference sequence). CDR3 sequence reads: CASSLAGGGTEAFF. In nucleotides, the CDR3 is TGTGCCAGCAGCTTAGCCGGAGGAGGCACTGAAGCTTTCTTT.